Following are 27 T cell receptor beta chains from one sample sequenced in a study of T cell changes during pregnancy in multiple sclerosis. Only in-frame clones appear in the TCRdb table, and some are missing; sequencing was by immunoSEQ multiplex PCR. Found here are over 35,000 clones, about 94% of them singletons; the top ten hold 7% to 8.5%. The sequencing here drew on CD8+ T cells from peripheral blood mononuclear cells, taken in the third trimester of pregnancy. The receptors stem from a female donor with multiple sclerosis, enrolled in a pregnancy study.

The CDR3 region has the DNA TGTGCCAGCAGCTTAGTCGGCGGATACAATGAGCAGTTCTTC. Translated: CASSLVGGYNEQFF. This sequence joins TRBV7-3 and TRBJ2-1; no reliable D call. Per germline, CDR1 SGHTA and CDR2 FQGTGA. The CDR3 extends over 14 amino acids. Trimming stripped 2 bases from V and 4 bases from J, with 9 bases between.

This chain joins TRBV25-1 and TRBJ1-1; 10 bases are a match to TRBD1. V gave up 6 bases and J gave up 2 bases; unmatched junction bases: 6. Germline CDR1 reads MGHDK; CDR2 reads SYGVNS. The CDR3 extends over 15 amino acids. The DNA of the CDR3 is TGTGCCAGCAGCCGGGACAGGGGAGTCAACACTGAAGCTTTCTTT. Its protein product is CASSRDRGVNTEAFF.

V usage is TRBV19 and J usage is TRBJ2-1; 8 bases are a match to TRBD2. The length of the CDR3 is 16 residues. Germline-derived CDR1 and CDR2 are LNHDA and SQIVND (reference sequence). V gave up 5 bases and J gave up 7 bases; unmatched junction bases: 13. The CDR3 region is CASSPLSGGIGNEQFF. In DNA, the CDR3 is TGTGCCAGTAGTCCGTTAAGCGGGGGAATAGGGAATGAGCAGTTCTTC.

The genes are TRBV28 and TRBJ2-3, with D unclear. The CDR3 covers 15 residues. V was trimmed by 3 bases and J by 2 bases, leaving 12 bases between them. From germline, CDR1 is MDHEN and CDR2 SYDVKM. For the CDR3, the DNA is TGTGCCAGCAGTTTGAGGTCAACAACCACAGATACGCAGTATTTT. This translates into CASSLRSTTTDTQYF.

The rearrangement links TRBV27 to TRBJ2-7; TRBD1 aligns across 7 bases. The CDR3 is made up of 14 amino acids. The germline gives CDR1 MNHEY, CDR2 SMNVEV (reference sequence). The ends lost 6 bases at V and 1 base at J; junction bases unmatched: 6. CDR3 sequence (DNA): TGTGCCAGCAGCGGGACAGACCCATCCTACGAGCAGTACTTC. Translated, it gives CASSGTDPSYEQYF.

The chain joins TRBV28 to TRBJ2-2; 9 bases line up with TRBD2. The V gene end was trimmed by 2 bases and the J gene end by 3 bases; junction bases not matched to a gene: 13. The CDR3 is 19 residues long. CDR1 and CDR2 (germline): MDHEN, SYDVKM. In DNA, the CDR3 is TGTGCCAGCAGTTTACAGGGGGTTGGAGCTAGCGGGGACACCGGGGAGCTGTTTTTT. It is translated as CASSLQGVGASGDTGELFF.

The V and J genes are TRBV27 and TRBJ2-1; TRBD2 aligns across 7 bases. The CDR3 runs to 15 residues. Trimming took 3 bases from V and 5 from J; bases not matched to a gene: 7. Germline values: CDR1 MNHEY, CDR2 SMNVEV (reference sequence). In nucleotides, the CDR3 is TGTGCCAGCAGTTTGGGGGGGTGGGGACACAATGAGCAGTTCTTC. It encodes CASSLGGWGHNEQFF.

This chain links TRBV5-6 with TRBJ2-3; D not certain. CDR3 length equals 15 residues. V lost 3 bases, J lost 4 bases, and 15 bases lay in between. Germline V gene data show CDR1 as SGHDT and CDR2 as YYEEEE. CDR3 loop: CASSSLTGSADTQYF. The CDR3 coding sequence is TGTGCCAGCAGCTCGTTAACCGGGTCGGCAGATACGCAGTATTTT.

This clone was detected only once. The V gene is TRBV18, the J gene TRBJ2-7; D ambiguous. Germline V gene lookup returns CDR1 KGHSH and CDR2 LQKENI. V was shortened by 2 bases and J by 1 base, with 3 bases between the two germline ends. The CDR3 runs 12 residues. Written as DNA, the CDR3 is TGTGCCAGCTCACCAGAGTCCTACGAGCAGTACTTC. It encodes CASSPESYEQYF.

DNA of the CDR3: TGTGCCAGCAGCCAAGATAACAGGGCGGGCGAAAAACTGTTTTTT. Translated, it gives CASSQDNRAGEKLFF. The rearrangement uses TRBV4-2 and TRBJ1-4; tentatively, D is TRBD1 (6 bases). CDR1 is LGHNA, CDR2 YNFKEQ, per germline. V was pared by 0 bases and J by 8 bases, with 13 bases between. The CDR3 runs 15 residues.

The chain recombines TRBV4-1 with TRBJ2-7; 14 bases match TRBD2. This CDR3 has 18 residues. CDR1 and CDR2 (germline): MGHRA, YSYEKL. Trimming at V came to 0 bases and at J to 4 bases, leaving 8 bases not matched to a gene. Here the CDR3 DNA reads TGCGCCAGCAGCCAAGAAAGGCCGGGACTAGCGGGAGTTTACGAGCAGTACTTC. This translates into CASSQERPGLAGVYEQYF.

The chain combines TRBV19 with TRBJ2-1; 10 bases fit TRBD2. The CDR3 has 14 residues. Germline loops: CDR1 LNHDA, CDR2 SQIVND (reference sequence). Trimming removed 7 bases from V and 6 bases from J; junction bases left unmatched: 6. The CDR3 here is CASKEGLARNEQFF. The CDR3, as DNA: TGTGCCAGTAAGGAGGGACTAGCGCGCAATGAGCAGTTCTTC.

The CDR3 sequence is CASSSATEGNQPQHF. DNA for the CDR3: TGTGCCAGCAGTTCGGCGACGGAGGGGAATCAGCCCCAGCATTTT. The rearrangement joins TRBV6-1 to TRBJ1-5; TRBD1 is a possible D gene (5 bases). V was cut by 5 bases and J by 4 bases, with 15 bases left in between. The CDR3 contains 15 residues. Germline V lookup: CDR1 MNHNS, CDR2 SASEGT.

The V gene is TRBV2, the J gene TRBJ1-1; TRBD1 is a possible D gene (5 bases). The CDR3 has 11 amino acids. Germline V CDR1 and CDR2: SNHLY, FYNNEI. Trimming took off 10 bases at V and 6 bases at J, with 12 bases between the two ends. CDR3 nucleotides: TGTGCCATCCCGACGGGGGCTGAAGCTTTCTTT. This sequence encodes CAIPTGAEAFF.

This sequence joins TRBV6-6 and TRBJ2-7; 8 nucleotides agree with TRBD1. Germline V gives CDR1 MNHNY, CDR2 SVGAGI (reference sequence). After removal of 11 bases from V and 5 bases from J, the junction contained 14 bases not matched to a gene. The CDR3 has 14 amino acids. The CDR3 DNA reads TGTGCCGGACCCCCAGGGGGCGCCCCCCACGAGCAGTACTTC. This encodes CAGPPGGAPHEQYF.

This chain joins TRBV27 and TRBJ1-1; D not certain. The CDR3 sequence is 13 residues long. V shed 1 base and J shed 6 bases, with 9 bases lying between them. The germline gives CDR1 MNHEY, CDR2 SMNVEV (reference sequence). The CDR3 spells CASSLLAEAEAFF. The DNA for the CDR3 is TGTGCCAGCAGTTTATTGGCAGAAGCTGAAGCTTTCTTT.

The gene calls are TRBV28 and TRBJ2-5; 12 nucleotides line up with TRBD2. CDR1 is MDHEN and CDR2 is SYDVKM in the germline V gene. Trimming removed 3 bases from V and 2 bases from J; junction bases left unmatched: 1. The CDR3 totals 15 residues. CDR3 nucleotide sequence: TGTGCCAGCAGTTTCGGACTAGCGGGGCAAGAGACCCAGTACTTC. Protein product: CASSFGLAGQETQYF.

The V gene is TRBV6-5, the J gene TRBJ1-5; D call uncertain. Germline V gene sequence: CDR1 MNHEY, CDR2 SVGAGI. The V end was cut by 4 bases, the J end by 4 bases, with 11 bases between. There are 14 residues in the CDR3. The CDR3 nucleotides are TGTGCCAGCAGTTCGACAATTCTGAATCAGCCCCAGCATTTT. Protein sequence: CASSSTILNQPQHF.

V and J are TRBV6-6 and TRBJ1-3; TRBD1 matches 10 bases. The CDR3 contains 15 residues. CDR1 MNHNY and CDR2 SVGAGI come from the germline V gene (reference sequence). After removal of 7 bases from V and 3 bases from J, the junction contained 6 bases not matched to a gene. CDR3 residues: CASKDRGSVGNTIYF. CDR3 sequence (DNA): TGTGCCAGCAAGGACAGGGGGTCAGTTGGAAACACCATATATTTT.

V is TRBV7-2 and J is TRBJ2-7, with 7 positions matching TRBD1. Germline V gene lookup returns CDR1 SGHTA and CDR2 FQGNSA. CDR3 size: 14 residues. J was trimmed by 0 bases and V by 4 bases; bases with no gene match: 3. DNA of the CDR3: TGTGCCAGCAGCTCTGGGGACAGCTCCTACGAGCAGTACTTC. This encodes CASSSGDSSYEQYF.

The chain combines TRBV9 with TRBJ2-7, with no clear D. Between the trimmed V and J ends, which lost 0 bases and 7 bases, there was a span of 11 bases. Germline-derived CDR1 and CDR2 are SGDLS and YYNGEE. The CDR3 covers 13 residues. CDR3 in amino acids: CASSVGESTEQYF. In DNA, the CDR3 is TGTGCCAGCAGCGTAGGAGAGTCAACTGAGCAGTACTTC.

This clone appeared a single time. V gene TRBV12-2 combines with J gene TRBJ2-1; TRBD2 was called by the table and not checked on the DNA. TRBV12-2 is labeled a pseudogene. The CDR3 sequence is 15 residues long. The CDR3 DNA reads TGTGCAAGTCGCTGGAGGACTAGCGGTTACAATGAGCAGTTCTTC. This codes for CASRWRTSGYNEQFF.

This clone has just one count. CDR3: CASSLSSGRKNEQFF. CDR3 nucleotide sequence: TGTGCCAGCAGTTTATCTAGCGGGAGAAAAAATGAGCAGTTCTTC. The chain couples TRBV28 to TRBJ2-1; 10 bases map to TRBD2. V was clipped by 1 base and J by 7 bases; unmatched bases: 4. This CDR3 spans 15 amino acids. Germline V CDR1 and CDR2: MDHEN, SYDVKM.

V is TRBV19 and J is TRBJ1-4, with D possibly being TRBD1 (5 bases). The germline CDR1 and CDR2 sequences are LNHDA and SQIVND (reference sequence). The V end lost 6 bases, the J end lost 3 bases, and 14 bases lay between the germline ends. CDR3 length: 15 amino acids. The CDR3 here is CASSFTGGANEKLFF. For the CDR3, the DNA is TGTGCCAGTAGCTTCACAGGCGGAGCTAATGAAAAACTGTTTTTT.

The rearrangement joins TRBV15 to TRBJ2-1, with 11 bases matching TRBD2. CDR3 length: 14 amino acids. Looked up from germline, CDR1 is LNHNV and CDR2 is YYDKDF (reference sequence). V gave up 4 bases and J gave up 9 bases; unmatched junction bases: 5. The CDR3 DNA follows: TGTGCCACCAGCAAGGGACTAGCGGCCAGTGAGCAGTTCTTC. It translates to CATSKGLAASEQFF. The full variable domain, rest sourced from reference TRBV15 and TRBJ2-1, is DAMVIQNPRYQVTQFGKPVTLSCSQTLNHNVMYWYQQKSSQAPKLLFHYYDKDFNNEADTPDNFQSRRPNTSFCFLDIRSPGLGDTAMYLCATSKGLAASEQFFGPGTRLTVL.

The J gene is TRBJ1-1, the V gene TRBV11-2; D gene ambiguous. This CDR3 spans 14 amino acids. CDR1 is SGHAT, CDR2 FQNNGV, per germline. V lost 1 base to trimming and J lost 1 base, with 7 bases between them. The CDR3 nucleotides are TGTGCCAGCAGCTTAGGAGGGCAGAACACTGAAGCTTTCTTT. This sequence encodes CASSLGGQNTEAFF. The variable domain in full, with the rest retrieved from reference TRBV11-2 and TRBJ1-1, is EAGVAQSPRYKIIEKRQSVAFWCNPISGHATLYWYQQILGQGPKLLIQFQNNGVVDDSQLPKDRFSAERLKGVDSTLKIQPAKLEDSAVYLCASSLGGQNTEAFFGQGTRLTVV.

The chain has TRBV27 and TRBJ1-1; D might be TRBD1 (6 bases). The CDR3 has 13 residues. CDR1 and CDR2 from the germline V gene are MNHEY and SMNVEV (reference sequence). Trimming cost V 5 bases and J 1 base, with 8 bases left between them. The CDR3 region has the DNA TGTGCCAGCAGTGTACAGGGGAACACTGAAGCTTTCTTT. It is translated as CASSVQGNTEAFF.